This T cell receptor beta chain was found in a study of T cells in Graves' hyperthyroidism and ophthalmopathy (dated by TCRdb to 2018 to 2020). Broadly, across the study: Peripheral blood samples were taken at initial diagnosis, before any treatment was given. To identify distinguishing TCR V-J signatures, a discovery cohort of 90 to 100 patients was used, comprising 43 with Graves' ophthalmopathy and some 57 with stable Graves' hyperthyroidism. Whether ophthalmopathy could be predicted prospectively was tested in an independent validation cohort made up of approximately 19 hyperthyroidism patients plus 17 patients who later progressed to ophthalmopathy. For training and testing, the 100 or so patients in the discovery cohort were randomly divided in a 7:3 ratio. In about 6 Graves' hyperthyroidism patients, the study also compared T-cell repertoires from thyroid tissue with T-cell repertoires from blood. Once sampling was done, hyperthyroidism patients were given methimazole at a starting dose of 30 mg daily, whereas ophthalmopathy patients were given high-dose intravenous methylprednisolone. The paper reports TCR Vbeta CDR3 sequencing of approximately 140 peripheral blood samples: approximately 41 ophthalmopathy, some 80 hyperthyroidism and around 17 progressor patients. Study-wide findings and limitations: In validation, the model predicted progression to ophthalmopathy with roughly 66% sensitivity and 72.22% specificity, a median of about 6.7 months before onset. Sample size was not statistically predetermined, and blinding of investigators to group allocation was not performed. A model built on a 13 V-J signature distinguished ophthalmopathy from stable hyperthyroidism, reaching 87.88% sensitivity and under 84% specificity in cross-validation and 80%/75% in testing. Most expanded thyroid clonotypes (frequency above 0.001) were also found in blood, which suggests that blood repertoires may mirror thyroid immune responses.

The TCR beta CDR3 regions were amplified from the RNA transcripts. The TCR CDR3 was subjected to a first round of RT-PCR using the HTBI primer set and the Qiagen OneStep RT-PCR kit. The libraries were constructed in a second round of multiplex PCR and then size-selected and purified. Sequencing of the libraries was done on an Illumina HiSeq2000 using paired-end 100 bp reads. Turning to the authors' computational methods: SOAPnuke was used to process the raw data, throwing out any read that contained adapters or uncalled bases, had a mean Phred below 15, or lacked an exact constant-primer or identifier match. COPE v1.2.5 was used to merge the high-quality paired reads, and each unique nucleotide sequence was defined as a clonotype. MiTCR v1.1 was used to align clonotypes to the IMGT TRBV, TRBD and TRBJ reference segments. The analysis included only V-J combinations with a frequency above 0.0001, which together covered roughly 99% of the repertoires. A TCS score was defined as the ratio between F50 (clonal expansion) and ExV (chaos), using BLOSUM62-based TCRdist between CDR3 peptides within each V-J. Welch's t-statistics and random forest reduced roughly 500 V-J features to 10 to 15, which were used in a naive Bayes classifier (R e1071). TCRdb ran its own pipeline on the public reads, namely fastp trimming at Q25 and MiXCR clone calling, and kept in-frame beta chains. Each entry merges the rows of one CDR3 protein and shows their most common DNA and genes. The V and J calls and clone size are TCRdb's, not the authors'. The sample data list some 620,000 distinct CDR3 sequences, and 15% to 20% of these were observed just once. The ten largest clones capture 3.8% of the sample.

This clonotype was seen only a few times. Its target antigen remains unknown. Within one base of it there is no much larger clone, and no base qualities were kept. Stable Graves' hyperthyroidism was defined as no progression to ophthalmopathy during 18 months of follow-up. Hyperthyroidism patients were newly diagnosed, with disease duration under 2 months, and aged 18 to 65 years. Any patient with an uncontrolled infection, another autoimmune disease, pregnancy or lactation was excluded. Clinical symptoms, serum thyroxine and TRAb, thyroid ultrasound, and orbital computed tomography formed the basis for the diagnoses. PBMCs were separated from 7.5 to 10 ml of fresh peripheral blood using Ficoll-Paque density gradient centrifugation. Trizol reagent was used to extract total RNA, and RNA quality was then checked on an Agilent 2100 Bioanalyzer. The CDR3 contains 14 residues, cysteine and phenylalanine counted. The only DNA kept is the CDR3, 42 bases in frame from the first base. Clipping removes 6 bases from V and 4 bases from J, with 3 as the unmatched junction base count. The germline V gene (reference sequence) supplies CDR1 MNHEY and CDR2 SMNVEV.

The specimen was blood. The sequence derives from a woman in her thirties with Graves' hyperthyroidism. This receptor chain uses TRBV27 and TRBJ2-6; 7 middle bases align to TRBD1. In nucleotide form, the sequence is TGTGCCAGCAGGACAGGGCACGGGGCCAACGTCCTGACTTTC. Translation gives CASRTGHGANVLTF.